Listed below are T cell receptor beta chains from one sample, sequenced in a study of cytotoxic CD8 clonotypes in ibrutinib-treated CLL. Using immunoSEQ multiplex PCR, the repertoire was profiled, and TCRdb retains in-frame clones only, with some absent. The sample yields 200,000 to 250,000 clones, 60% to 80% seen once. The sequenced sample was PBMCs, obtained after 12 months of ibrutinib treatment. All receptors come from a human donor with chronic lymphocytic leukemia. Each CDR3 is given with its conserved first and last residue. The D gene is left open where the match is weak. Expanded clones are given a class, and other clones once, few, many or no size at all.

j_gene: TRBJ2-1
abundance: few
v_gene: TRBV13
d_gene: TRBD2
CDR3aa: CASSLRGRAVHEQFF
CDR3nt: TGTGCCAGCAGCTTAAGAGGGAGGGCCGTACATGAGCAGTTCTTC

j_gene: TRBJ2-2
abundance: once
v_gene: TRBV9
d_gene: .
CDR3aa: CASRPPGDENTGELFF
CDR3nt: TGTGCCAGCAGGCCACCCGGGGACGAGAACACCGGGGAGCTGTTTTTT

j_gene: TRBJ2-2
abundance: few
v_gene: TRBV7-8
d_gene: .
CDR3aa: CASFHRAFTGELFF
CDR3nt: TGTGCCAGCTTCCATAGGGCTTTCACCGGGGAGCTGTTTTTT

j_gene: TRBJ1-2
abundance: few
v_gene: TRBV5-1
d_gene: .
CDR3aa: CASSLTDYYGYTF
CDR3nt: TGCGCCAGCAGCTTGACAGACTACTATGGCTACACCTTC

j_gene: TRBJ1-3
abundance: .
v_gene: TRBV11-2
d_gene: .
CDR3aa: CASSLVAVGTASGNTIYF
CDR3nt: TGTGCCAGCAGCTTAGTGGCGGTAGGGACGGCCTCTGGAAACACCATATATTTT

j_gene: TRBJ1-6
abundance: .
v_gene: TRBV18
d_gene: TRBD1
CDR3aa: CASSPNVRQGSDSPLHF
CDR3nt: TGTGCCAGCTCACCCAACGTCAGACAGGGCTCAGATTCACCCCTCCACTTT

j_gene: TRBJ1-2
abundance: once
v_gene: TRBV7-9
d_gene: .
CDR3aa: CASSSPYSVPVIYGYTF
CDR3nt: TGTGCCAGCAGCTCCCCTTATTCCGTACCGGTAATATATGGCTACACCTTC

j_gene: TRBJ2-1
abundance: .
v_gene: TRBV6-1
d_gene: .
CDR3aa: CASIRYGDYNEQFF
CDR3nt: TGTGCCAGCATCAGATATGGGGACTACAATGAGCAGTTCTTC

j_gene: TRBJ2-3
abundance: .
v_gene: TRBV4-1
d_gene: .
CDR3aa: CASSSTPQGRTDTQYF
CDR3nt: TGCGCCAGCAGCTCAACCCCCCAGGGACGCACAGATACGCAGTATTTT

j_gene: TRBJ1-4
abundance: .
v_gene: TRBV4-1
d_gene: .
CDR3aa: CASSPQGAATNEKLFF
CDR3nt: TGCGCCAGCAGCCCCCAAGGGGCAGCAACTAATGAAAAACTGTTTTTT

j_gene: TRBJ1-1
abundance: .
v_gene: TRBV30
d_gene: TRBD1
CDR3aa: CAWSPGRGLRTEAFF
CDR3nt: TGTGCCTGGAGTCCTGGGAGGGGGCTACGAACTGAAGCTTTCTTT

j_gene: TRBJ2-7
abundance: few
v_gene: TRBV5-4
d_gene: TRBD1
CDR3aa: CASSNPDRAYEQYF
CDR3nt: TGTGCCAGCAGCAACCCGGACAGGGCTTACGAGCAGTACTTC

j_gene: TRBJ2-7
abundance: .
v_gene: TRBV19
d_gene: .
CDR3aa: CASSSEQLDSIYEQYF
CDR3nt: TGTGCCAGTAGTAGCGAACAACTGGACTCGATCTACGAGCAGTACTTC

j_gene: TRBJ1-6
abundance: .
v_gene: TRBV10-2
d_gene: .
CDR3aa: CASWGRLYNSPLHF
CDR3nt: TGCGCCAGCTGGGGGAGGCTCTATAATTCACCCCTCCACTTT

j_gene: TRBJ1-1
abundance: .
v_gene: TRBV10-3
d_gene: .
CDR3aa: CATQDPGVLFRTEAFF
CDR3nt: TGTGCCACCCAGGATCCAGGGGTGTTGTTTAGGACTGAAGCTTTCTTT

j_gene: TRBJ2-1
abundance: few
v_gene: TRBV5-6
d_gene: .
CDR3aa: CASSFLYNEQFF
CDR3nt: TGTGCCAGCAGCTTTCTGTACAATGAGCAGTTCTTC

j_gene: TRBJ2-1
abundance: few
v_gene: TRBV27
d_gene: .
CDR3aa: CASSLLTSLNEQFF
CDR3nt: TGTGCCAGCAGTTTATTGACTAGTCTCAATGAGCAGTTCTTC

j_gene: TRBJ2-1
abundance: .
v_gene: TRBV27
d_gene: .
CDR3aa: CASTPWLGAGEQFF
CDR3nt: TGTGCCAGCACCCCGTGGTTGGGGGCTGGTGAGCAGTTCTTC

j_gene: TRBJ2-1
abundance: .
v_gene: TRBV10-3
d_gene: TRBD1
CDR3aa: CAITPTGSYEQFF
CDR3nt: TGTGCCATCACCCCGACAGGGAGCTATGAGCAGTTCTTC

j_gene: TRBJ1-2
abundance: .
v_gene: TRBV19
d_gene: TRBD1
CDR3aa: CASGSGGQGVGGYTF
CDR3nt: TGTGCCAGTGGATCGGGCGGACAGGGCGTTGGAGGCTACACCTTC

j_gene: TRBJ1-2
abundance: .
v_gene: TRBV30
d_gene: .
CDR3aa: CAWSVQRTVNYGYTF
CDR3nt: TGTGCCTGGAGTGTACAAAGGACAGTAAACTATGGCTACACCTTC

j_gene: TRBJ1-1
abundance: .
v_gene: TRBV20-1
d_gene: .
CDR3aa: CSAPDPRGAFF
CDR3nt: TGCAGTGCCCCGGATCCCCGCGGGGCTTTCTTT

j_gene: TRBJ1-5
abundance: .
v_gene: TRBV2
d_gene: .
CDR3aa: CASSEWTPNQPQHF
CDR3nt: TGTGCCAGCAGTGAGTGGACACCTAATCAGCCCCAGCATTTT

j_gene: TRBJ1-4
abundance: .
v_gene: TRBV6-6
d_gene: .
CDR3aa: CASSYRALEKLFF
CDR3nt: TGTGCCAGCAGTTACCGCGCCTTAGAAAAACTGTTTTTT

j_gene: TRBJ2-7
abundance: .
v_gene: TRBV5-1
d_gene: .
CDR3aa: CASSLTDPGDEQYF
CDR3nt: TGCGCCAGCAGCTTGACAGACCCGGGGGACGAGCAGTACTTC

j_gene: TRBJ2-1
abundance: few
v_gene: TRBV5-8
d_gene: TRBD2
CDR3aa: CASSLEGLAVGHEQFF
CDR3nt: TGTGCCAGCAGCTTGGAGGGACTAGCAGTGGGCCATGAGCAGTTCTTC

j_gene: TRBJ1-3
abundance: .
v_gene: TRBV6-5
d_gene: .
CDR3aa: CASSYGSRPENTIYF
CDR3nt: TGTGCCAGCAGTTACGGCTCCCGTCCGGAAAACACCATATATTTT

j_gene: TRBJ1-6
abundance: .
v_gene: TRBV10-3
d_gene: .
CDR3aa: CASPRGNSPLHF
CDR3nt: TGTGCCAGCCCACGGGGGAATTCACCCCTCCACTTT

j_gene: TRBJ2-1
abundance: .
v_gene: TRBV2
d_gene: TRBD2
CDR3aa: CASRAGLATYNEQFF
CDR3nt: TGTGCCAGCAGGGCGGGACTAGCTACCTACAATGAGCAGTTCTTC

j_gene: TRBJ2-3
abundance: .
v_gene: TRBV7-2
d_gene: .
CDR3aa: CASSLWATGGVDTQYF
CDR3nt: TGTGCCAGCAGCTTATGGGCGACAGGAGGGGTAGATACGCAGTATTTT

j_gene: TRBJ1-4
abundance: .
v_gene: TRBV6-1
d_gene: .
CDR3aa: CASSEKAGIHEKLFF
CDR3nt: TGTGCCAGCAGTGAAAAAGCAGGGATCCATGAAAAACTGTTTTTT

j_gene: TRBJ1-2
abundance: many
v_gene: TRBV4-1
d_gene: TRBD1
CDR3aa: CASSSPTGRDYGYTF
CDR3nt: TGCGCCAGCAGCTCCCCGACAGGGAGGGACTATGGCTACACCTTC

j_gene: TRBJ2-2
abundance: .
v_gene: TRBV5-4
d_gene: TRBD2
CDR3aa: CASGEGSGGTGELFF
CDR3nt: TGTGCCAGCGGTGAGGGAAGCGGGGGCACCGGGGAGCTGTTTTTT